This note documents a single T cell receptor (beta chain) sequence. Its antigen is undetermined. Template material for amplifying TCR beta CDR3 regions consisted of RNA transcripts. First-round RT-PCR of the TCR CDR3 relied on the HTBI primer set. A single record per CDR3 protein comes from TCRdb applying MiXCR to the multiplex PCR reads. The data show under 350,000 distinct CDR3 sequences, about 20% seen once. The trim removed 0 bases at V and 4 bases at J, leaving 12 bases unmatched. This CDR3 has 17 amino acids. Germline V lookup: CDR1 SGHRS, CDR2 YFSETQ. These data originate in a study of T cells in Graves' hyperthyroidism and ophthalmopathy. At the level of the study: Peripheral blood draws took place at initial diagnosis, ahead of any treatment.

Study-level results: Most thyroid clonotypes that were expanded above 0.001 also turned up in blood.

Patients aged 18 to 65 with hyperthyroidism were newly diagnosed, with duration under 2 months. Fresh peripheral blood, approximately 10 ml, was the source of the PBMCs. This clonotype originated in a woman aged 50 to 60 with Graves' hyperthyroidism. Material: blood. The rearrangement uses TRBV5-1 and TRBJ2-5; 7 nucleotides line up with TRBD2. CDR3 DNA: TGCGCCAGCAGCTTGGATCCCCCCTTAGCGGGTGGAGAGACCCAGTACTTC. It yields the protein CASSLDPPLAGGETQYF.